This TCR beta chain comes out of a study of Graves' ophthalmopathy and Graves' hyperthyroidism. From germline, CDR1 is SEHNR and CDR2 FQNEAQ (reference sequence). CDR3 length equals 15 residues. On this clonotype itself: The junction shows a germline mismatch at one end, possibly a read error.

Exclusion covered patients with other autoimmune diseases or uncontrolled infections (as well as pregnancy or lactation). RNA transcripts were the template, and TCR beta CDR3 regions were amplified from them. HTBI primers were employed in first-round RT-PCR, then a second-round multiplex PCR followed. TCRdb reprocessed the multiplex PCR reads via MiXCR and lists one record per CDR3 protein. The sample contains about 700,000 distinct CDR3 sequences, 40% of which appear only once. The TCR sequence derives from an adult man with Graves' ophthalmopathy. The genes are TRBV7-9 and TRBJ2-7, with 14 bases identical to TRBD2. The sequenced material came from peripheral blood. The CDR3 DNA follows: TGCGCCGGCAGCCTGATGGGACTAGCGGGAGAGGAGCAGTACTTC. Protein: CAGSLMGLAGEEQYF.